This TCR beta chain was sequenced for a study of neurological immune-mediated disorders. Findings and caveats of the study: Whereas HTLV-1-associated myelopathy showed the most TCR clonal expansion, multiple sclerosis showed the least, with levels below those of healthy controls.

Many counts were recorded for this clonotype. Its specificity is not known. The team produced cDNA through 5'RACE using 10-nucleotide random UMIs. Over 160 million TCR-beta sequences from 15-18 subjects came out of each sequencing run. TCRdb processed the 5' RACE reads anew with MiXCR; each CDR3 protein has one entry. The sample carries tens of thousands of distinct CDR3 sequences, about 4.3% recorded once. V lost 1 base and J lost 0, with 9 bases in between. Per the germline V gene, CDR1 is DFQATT and CDR2 is SNEGSKA (reference sequence). CDR3 length: 14 amino acids. This sample's time point: longitudinal time-point 3.

Sequencing was performed on PBMCs. The V call is TRBV20-1, the J call TRBJ1-2; D is perhaps TRBD1 (5 bases). This receptor was obtained from a woman aged 55-69 years with multiple sclerosis. The CDR3 protein is CSARGGGSNYGYTF. The CDR3 DNA is TGCAGTGCTAGAGGTGGGGGGTCTAACTATGGCTACACCTTC.